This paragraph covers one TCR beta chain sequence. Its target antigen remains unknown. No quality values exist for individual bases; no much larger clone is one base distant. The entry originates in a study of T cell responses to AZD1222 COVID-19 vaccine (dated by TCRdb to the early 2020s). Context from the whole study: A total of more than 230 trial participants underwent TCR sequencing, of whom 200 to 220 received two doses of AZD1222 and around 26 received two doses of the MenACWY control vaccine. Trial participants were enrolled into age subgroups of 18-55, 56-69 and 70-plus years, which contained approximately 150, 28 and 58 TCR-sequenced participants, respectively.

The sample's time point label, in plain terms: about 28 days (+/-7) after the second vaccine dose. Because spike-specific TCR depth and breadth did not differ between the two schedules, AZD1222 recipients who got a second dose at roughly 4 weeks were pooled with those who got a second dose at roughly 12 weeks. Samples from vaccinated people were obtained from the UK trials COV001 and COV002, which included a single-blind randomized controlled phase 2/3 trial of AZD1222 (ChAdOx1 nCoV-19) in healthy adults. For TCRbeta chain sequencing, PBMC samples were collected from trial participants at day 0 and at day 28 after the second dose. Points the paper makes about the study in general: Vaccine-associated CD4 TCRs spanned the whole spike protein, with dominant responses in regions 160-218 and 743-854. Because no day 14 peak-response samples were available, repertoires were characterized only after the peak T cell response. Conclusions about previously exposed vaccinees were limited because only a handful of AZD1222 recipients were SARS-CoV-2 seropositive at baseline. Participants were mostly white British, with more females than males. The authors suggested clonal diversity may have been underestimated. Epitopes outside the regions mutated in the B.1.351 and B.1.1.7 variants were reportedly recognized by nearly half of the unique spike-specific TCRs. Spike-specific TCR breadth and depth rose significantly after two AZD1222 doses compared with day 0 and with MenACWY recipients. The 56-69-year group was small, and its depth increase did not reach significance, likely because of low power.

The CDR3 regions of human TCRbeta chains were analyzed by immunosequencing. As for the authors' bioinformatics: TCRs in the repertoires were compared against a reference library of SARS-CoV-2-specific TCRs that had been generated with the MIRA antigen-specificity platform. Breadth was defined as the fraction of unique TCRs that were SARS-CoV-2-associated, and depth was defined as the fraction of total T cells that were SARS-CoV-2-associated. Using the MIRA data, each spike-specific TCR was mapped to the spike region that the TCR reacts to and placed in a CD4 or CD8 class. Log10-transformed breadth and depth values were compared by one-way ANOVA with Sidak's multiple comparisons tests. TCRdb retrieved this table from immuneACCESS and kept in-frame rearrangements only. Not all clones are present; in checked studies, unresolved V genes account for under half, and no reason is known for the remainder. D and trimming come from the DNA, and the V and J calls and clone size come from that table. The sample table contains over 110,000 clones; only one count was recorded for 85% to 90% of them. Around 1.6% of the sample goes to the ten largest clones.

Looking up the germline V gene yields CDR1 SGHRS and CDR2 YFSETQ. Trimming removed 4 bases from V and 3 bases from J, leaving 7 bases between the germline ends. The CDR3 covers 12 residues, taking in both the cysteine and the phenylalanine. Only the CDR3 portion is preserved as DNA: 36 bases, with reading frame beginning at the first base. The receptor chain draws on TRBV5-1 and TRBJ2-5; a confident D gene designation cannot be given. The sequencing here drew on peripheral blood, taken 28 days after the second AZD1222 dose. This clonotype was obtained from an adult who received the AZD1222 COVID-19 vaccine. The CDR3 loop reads CASSLREETQYF. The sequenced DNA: TGCGCCAGCAGCCTCAGAGAAGAGACCCAGTACTTC.